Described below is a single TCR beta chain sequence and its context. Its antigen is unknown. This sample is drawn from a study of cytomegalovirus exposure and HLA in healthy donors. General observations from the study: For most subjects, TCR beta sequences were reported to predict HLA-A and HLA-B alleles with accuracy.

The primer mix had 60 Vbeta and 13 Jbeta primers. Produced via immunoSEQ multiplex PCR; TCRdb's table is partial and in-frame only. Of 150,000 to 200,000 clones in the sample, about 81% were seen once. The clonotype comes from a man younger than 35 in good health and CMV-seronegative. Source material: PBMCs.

CDR3 in amino acids: CASSPAIHDQYF. In DNA form, the CDR3 reads TGTGCCAGCAGTCCCGCCATACATGACCAGTACTTC. V is TRBV28 and J is TRBJ2-5, with no clear D. The CDR3 spans 12 residues. V was shortened by 5 bases and J by 10 bases, with 14 bases between the two germline ends. Per the germline V gene, CDR1 is MDHEN and CDR2 is SYDVKM. The entire variable domain, with the rest obtained from reference TRBV28 and TRBJ2-5, is as follows: DVKVTQSSRYLVKRTGEKVFLECVQDMDHENMFWYRQDPGLGLRLIYFSYDVKMKEKGDIPEGYSVSREKKERFSLILESASTNQTSMYLCASSPAIHDQYFGPGTRLLVL.